Given below is one T cell receptor (beta chain) in context. CDR1 is MDHEN and CDR2 is SYDVKM in the germline V gene. The CDR3 length is 16 residues. V shed 1 base and J 7 bases; nucleotides not matched to a gene: 7. These data are taken from a study of regulatory and conventional T cells in RAG deficiency. The sorted conventional CD4+ T cells were CD25-low and CD127-high, with genomic DNA sequenced. Sequenced by immunoSEQ multiplex PCR; TCRdb stores in-frame clones only, minus some. The table shows tens of thousands of clones, with roughly 95% occurring only once. In addition, the sample was reused for a study of regulatory T cells. From that second work: Amplification used 52 TRBV primers and 13 TRBJ primers. Patient repertoires had restricted TRB V-J pairs and skewed V and J usage, most in Tregs.

The material sequenced was CD25- CD4+ T cells sorted from blood. V usage is TRBV28 and J usage is TRBJ2-1; 10 bases match TRBD2. This receptor was obtained from a human donor in good health. The CDR3, as DNA: TGTGCCAGCAGTTTATCAGCGGGGGGGCCGGGGAATGAGCAGTTCTTC. Translated: CASSLSAGGPGNEQFF.